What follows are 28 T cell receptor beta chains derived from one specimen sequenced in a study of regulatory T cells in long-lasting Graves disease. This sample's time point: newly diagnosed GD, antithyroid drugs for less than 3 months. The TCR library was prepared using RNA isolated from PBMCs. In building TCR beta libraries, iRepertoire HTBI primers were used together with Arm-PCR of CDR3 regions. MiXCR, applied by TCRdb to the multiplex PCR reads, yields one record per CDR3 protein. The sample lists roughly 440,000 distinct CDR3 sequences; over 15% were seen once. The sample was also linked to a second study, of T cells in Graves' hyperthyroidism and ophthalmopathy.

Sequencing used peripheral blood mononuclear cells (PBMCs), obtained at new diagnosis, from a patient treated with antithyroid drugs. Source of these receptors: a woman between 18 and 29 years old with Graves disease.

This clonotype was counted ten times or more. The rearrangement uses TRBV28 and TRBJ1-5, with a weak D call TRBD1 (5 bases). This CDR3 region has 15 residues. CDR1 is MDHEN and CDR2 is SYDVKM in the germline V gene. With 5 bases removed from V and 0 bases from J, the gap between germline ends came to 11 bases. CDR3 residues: CASSGGRLSNQPQHF. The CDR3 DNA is TGTGCCAGCAGTGGGGGGAGACTTAGCAATCAGCCCCAGCATTTT. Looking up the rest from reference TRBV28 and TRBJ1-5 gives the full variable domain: DVKVTQSSRYLVKRTGEKVFLECVQDMDHENMFWYRQDPGLGLRLIYFSYDVKMKEKGDIPEGYSVSREKKERFSLILESASTNQTSMYLCASSGGRLSNQPQHFGDGTRLSIL.

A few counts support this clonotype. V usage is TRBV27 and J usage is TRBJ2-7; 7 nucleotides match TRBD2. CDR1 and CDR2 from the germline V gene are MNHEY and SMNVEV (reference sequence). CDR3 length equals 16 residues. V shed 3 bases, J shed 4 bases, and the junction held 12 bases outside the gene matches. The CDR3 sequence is CASSFSRRGSWYEQYF. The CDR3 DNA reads TGTGCCAGCAGTTTTAGCCGACGCGGGAGTTGGTACGAGCAGTACTTC.

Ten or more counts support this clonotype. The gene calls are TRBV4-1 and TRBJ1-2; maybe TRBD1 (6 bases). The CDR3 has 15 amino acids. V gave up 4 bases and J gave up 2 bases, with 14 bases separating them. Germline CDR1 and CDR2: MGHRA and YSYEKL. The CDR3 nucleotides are TGCGCCAGCAGCCGGGGGCCGGGGGGGAACTATGGCTACACCTTC. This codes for CASSRGPGGNYGYTF.

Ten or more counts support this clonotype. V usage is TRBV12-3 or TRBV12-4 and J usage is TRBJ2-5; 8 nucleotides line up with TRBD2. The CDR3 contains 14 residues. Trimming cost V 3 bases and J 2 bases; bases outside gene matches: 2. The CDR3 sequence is CASSFGGGQETQYF. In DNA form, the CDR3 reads TGTGCCAGCAGTTTCGGGGGGGGACAAGAGACCCAGTACTTC.

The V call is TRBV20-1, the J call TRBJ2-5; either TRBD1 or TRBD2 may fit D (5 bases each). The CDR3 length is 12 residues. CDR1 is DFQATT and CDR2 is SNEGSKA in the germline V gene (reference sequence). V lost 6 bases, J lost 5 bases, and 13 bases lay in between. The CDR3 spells CSATGASETQYF. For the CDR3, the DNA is TGCAGTGCAACCGGGGCCTCGGAGACCCAGTACTTC.

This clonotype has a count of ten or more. The CDR3 region has the DNA TGTGCCAGCAGTTATACGGGCCTTAACACCGGGGAGCTGTTTTTT. Translating it yields CASSYTGLNTGELFF. This rearrangement joins TRBV6-5 to TRBJ2-2; D call uncertain. The germline CDR1 and CDR2 sequences are MNHEY and SVGAGI. The germline V and J ends were trimmed by 3 bases and 2 bases, with 10 bases remaining between them. The CDR3 is 15 residues long.

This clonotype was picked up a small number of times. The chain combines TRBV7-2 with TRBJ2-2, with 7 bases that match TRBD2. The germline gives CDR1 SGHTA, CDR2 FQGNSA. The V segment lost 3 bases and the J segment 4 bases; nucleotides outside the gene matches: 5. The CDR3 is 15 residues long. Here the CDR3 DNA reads TGTGCCAGCAGCTTGGTGCGCGGGAGCACCGGGGAGCTGTTTTTT. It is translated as CASSLVRGSTGELFF.

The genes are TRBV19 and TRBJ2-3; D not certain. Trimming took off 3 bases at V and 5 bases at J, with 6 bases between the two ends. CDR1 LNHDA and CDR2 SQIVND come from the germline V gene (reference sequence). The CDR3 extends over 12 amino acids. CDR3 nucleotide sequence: TGTGCCAGTAGTATGGCCGGAGATACGCAGTATTTT. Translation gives CASSMAGDTQYF.

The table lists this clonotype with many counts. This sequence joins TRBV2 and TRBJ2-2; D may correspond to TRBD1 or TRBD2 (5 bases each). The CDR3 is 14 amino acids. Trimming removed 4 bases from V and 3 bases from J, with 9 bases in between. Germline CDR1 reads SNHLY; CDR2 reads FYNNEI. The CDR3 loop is CASSGGRYTGELFF. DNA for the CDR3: TGTGCCAGCAGTGGGGGACGATACACCGGGGAGCTGTTTTTT.

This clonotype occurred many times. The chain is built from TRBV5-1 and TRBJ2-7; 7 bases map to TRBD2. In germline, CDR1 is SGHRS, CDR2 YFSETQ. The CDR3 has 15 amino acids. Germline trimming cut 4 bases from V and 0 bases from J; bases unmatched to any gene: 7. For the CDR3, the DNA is TGCGCCAGCAGCCAGGCGCTAGCGGTCTCCTACGAGCAGTACTTC. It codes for CASSQALAVSYEQYF.

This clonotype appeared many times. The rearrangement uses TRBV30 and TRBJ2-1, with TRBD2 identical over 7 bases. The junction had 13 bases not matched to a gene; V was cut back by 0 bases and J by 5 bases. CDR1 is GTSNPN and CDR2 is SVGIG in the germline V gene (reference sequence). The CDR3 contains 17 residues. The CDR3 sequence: CAWSVEEPGLSNNEQFF. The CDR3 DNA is TGTGCCTGGAGTGTAGAGGAACCGGGACTAAGCAACAATGAGCAGTTCTTC. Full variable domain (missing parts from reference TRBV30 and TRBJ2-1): SQTIHQWPATLVQPVGSPLSLECTVEGTSNPNLYWYRQAAGRGLQLLFYSVGIGQISSEVPQNLSASRPQDRQFILSSKKLLLSDSGFYLCAWSVEEPGLSNNEQFFGPGTRLTVL.

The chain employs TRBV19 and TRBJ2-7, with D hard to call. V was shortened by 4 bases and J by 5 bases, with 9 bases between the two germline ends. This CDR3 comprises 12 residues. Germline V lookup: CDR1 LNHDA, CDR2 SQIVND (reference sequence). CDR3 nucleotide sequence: TGTGCCAGTAGTAACCTTGCTAACGAGCAGTACTTC. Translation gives CASSNLANEQYF.

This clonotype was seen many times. The DNA for the CDR3 is TGTGCCAGCAGCCCGGTTGTCCCCGGAAACACCATATATTTT. It encodes CASSPVVPGNTIYF. V usage is TRBV12-3 or TRBV12-4 and J usage is TRBJ1-3; no reliable D call. The CDR3 is 14 amino acids. Between the trimmed V and J ends, which lost 6 bases and 4 bases, there was a span of 13 bases.

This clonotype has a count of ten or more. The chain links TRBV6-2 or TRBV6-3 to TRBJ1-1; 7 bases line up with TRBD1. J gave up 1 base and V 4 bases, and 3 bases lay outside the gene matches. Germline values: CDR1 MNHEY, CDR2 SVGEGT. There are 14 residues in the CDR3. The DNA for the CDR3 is TGTGCCAGCAGTTGGGACAGCCCGAACACTGAAGCTTTCTTT. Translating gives CASSWDSPNTEAFF.

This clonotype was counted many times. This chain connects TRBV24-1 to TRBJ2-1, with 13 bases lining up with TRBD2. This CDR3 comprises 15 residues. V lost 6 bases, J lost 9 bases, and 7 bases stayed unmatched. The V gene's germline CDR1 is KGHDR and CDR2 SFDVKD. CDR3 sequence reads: CATSRLAGGSSEQFF. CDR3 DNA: TGTGCCACCAGTAGACTAGCGGGAGGATCTAGTGAGCAGTTCTTC.

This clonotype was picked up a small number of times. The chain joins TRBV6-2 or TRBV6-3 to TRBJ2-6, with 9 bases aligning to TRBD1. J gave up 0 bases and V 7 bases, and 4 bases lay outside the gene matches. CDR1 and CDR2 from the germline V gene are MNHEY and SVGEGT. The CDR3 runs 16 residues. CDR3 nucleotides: TGTGCCAGCAAAATGACAGGGGGCTCTGGGGCCAACGTCCTGACTTTC. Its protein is CASKMTGGSGANVLTF.

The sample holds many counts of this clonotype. CDR3 region: CSAEGEETDTQYF. The CDR3 bases are TGCAGTGCTGAGGGGGAGGAGACAGATACGCAGTATTTT. The chain has TRBV20-1 and TRBJ2-3; the D call may be TRBD1 or TRBD2 (6 bases each). Germline V gene lookup returns CDR1 DFQATT and CDR2 SNEGSKA (reference sequence). Trimming cost V 5 bases and J 3 bases, with 12 bases left between them. The CDR3 extends over 13 amino acids.

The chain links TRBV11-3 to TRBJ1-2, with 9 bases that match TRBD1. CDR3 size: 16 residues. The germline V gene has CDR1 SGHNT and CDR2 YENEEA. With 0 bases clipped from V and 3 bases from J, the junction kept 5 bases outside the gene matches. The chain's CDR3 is CASSLEGRTGDYGYTF. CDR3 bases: TGTGCCAGCAGCTTAGAAGGGCGGACAGGGGACTATGGCTACACCTTC.

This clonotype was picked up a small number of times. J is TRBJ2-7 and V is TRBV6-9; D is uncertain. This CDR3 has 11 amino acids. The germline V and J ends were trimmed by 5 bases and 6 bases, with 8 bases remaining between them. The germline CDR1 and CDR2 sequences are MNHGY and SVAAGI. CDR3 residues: CASSHLIEQYF. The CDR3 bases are TGTGCCAGCAGTCATTTAATCGAGCAGTACTTC.

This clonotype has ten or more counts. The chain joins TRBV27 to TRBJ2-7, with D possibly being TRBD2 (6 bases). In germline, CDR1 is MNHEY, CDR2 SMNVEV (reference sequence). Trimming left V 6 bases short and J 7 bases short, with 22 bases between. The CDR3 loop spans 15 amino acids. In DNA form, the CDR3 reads TGTGCCAGCAGCCCCTCCTTGGAGGGCCTTGGGGAGCAGTACTTC. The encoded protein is CASSPSLEGLGEQYF.

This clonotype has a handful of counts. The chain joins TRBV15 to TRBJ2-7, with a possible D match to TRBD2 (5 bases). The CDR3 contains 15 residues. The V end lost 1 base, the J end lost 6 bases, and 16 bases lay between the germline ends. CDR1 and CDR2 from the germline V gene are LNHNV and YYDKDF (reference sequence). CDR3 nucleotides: TGTGCCACCAGCAGAGCCCCGATACTAGGCGCCGAGCAGTACTTC. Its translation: CATSRAPILGAEQYF.

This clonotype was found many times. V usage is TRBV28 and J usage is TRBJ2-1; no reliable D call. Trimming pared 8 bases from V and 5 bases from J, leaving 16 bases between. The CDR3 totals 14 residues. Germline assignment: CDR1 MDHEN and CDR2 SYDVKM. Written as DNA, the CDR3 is TGTGCCAGCGTCCTAGGGCAGCGAAACAATGAGCAGTTCTTC. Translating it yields CASVLGQRNNEQFF.

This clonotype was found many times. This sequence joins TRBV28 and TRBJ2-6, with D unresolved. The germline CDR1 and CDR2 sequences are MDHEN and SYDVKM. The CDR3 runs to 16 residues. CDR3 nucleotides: TGTGCGACCCACGCTTCGGAGCCCTCTGGGGCCAACGTCCTGACTTTC. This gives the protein CATHASEPSGANVLTF. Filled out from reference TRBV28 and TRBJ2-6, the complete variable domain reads DVKVTQSSRYLVKRTGEKVFLECVQDMDHENMFWYRQDPGLGLRLIYFSYDVKMKEKGDIPEGYSVSREKKERFSLILESASTNQTSMYLCATHASEPSGANVLTFGAGSRLTVL.

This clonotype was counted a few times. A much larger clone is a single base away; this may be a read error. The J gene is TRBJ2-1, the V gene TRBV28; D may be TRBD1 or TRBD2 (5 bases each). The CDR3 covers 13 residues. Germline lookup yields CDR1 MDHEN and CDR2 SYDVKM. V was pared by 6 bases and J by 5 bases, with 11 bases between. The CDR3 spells CASRGTANNEQFF. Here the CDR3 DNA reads TGTGCCAGCAGGGGGACGGCGAACAATGAGCAGTTCTTC. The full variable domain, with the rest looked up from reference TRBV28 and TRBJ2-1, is DVKVTQSSRYLVKRTGEKVFLECVQDMDHENMFWYRQDPGLGLRLIYFSYDVKMKEKGDIPEGYSVSREKKERFSLILESASTNQTSMYLCASRGTANNEQFFGPGTRLTVL.

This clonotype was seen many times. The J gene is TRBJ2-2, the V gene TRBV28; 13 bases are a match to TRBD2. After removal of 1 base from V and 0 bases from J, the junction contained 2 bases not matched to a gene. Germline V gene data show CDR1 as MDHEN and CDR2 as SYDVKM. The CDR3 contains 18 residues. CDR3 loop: CASSLLGLAGANTGELFF. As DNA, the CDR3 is TGTGCCAGCAGTTTATTAGGACTAGCGGGAGCGAACACCGGGGAGCTGTTTTTT.

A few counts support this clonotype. Written as DNA, the CDR3 is TGTGCCAGCAGCTCTTTCGGGACAGAGTTCACAGATACGCAGTATTTT. It codes for CASSSFGTEFTDTQYF. The J gene is TRBJ2-3, the V gene TRBV6-2 or TRBV6-3; 7 nucleotides agree with TRBD1. The CDR3 runs 16 residues. Unmatched junction bases numbered 11, after V lost 6 bases and J lost 2 bases. CDR1 and CDR2 from the germline V gene are MNHEY and SVGEGT.

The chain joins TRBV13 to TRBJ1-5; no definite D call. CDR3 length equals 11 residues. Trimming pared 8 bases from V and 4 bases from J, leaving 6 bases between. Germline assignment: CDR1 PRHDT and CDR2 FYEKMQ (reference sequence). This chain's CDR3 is CASGLNQPQHF. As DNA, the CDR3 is TGTGCCAGCGGGCTGAATCAGCCCCAGCATTTT.

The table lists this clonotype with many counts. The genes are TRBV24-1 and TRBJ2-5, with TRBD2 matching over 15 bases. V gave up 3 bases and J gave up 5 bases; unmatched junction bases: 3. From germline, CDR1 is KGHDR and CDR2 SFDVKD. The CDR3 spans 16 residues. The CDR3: CATSDEGTSGGETQYF. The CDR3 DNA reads TGTGCCACCAGTGATGAAGGGACTAGCGGGGGGGAGACCCAGTACTTC.